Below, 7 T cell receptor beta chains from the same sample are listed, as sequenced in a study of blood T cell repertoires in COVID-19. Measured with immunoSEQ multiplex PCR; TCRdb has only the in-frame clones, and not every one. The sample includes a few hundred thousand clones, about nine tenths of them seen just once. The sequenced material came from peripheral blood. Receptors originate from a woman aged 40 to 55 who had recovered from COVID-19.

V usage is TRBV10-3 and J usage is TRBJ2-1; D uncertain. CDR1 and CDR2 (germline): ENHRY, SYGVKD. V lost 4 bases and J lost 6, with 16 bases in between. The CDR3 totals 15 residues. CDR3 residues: CAISGASVPLNEQFF. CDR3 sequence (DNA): TGTGCCATCAGTGGGGCTTCGGTACCTCTCAATGAGCAGTTCTTC.

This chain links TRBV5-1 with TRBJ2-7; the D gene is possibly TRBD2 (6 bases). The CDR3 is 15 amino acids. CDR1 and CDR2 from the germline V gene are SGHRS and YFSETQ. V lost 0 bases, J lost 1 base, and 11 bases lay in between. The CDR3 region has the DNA TGCGCCAGCAGCTTGGGAAGCGGGCCTTCCTACGAGCAGTACTTC. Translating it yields CASSLGSGPSYEQYF.

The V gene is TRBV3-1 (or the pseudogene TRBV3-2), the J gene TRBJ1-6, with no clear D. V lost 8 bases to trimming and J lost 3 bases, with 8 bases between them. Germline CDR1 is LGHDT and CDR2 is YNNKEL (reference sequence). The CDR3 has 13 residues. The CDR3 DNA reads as TGTGCCAGCTCGGGAATCTATAATTCACCCCTCCACTTT. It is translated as CASSGIYNSPLHF.

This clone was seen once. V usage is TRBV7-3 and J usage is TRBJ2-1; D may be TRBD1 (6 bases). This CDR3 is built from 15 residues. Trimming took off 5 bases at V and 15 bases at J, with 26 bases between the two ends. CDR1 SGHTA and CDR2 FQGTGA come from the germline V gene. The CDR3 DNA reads TGTGCCAGCAGCCCACAGGGTTCCTCATGGGACGGACTGTTCTTC. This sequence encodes CASSPQGSSWDGLFF.

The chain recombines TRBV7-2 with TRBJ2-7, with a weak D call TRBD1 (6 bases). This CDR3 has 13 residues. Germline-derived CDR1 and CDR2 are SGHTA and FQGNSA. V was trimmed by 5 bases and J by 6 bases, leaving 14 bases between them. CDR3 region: CASSTRQALEQYF. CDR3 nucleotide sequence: TGTGCCAGCAGCACGAGACAGGCTCTCGAGCAGTACTTC.

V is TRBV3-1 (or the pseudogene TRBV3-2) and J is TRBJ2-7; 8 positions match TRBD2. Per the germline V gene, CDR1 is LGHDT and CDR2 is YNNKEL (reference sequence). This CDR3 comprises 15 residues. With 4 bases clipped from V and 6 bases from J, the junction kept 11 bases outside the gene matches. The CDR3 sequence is CASSPRGAGVAEQYF. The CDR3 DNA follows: TGTGCCAGCAGCCCCAGGGGAGCGGGAGTGGCCGAGCAGTACTTC.

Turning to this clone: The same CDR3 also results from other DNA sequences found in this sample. The CDR3 nucleotides read TGTGCCAGCAGCCTAGCGGGAGGGTACAATGAGCAGTTCTTC. This encodes CASSLAGGYNEQFF. V usage is TRBV11-3 and J usage is TRBJ2-1; 12 bases are a match to TRBD2. The junction had 0 bases not matched to a gene; V was cut back by 5 bases and J by 4 bases. CDR3 size: 14 residues. Germline values: CDR1 SGHNT, CDR2 YENEEA. The full variable domain, completed using reference TRBV11-3 and TRBJ2-1, is EAGVVQSPRYKIIEKKQPVAFWCNPISGHNTLYWYLQNLGQGPELLIRYENEEAVDDSQLPKDRFSAERLKGVDSTLKIQPAELGDSAVYLCASSLAGGYNEQFFGPGTRLTVL.